This record looks at one TCR beta chain sequence and its context. Combining a sample-barcoded 5' primer with a J-beta primer mix, a second PCR ran for 7 to 11 cycles. TCRdb re-called the 5' RACE reads with MiXCR, one entry per CDR3 protein. The table includes around 1.7 million distinct CDR3 sequences, approximately 28% detected once. The data were obtained in a study of blood T cells in healthy people across ages. Per germline, CDR1 SNHLY and CDR2 FYNNEI. Deletions cut 3 bases from V and 3 bases from J, with 14 bases between. CDR3 size: 15 residues. V is TRBV2 and J is TRBJ1-2; D possibly corresponds to TRBD1 (5 bases). The origin of this receptor is a woman aged 25 to 39 in good health. Sequenced input: blood. In DNA, the CDR3 is TGTGCCAGCAGTGAGGGGCCAGGCTCCGACTATGGCTACACCTTC. Its protein is CASSEGPGSDYGYTF.